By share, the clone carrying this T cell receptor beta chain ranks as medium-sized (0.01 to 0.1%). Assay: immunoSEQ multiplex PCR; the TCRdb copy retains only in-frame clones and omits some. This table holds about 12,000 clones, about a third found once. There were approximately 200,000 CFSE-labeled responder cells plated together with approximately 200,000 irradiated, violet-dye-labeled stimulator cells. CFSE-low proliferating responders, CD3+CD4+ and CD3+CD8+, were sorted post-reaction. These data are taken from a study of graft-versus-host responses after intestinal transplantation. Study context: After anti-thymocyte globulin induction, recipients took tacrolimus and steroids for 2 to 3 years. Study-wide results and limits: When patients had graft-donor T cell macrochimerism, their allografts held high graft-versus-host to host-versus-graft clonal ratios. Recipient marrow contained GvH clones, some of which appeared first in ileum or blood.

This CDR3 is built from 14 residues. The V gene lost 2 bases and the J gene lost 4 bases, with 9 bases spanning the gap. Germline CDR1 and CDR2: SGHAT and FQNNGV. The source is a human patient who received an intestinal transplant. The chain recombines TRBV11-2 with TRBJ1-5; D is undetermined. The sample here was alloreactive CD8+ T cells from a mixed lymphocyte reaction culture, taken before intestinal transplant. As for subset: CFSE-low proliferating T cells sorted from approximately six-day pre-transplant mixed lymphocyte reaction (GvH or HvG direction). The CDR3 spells CASSLSGRNQPQHF. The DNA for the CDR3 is TGTGCCAGCAGCTTAAGTGGGCGGAATCAGCCCCAGCATTTT.